The 32 T cell receptor beta chains below come from one sample, sequenced in a study of blood T cell repertoires in COVID-19. The method was immunoSEQ multiplex PCR; TCRdb's version includes in-frame clones alone and lacks a portion of them. The sample holds 250,000 to 350,000 clones, roughly 90% seen once. The specimen was peripheral blood. All receptors derive from a woman aged 45 to 65 with active or convalescent COVID-19.

J is TRBJ2-5 and V is TRBV7-9, with D tentatively TRBD2 (6 bases). Germline CDR1 is SEHNR and CDR2 is FQNEAQ (reference sequence). The V and J ends lost 5 bases and 1 base respectively, with 8 bases between them. This CDR3 region has 13 residues. This CDR3 reads CASSDSGQETQYF. In DNA form, the CDR3 reads TGTGCCAGCAGCGATAGCGGCCAAGAGACCCAGTACTTC.

This rearrangement joins TRBV2 to TRBJ1-1; perhaps TRBD1 as D (5 bases). Per the germline V gene, CDR1 is SNHLY and CDR2 is FYNNEI. The CDR3 is 16 amino acids. V was shortened by 0 bases and J by 4 bases, with 15 bases between the two germline ends. CDR3 protein: CASSEARIRVSTEAFF. The CDR3 DNA sequence: TGTGCCAGCAGTGAAGCGAGGATCAGGGTTTCCACTGAAGCTTTCTTT.

The chain uses TRBV27 and TRBJ2-3, with D possibly TRBD2 on 6 matching bases. CDR3 length equals 15 residues. V lost 3 bases and J lost 4, with 14 bases in between. Germline values: CDR1 MNHEY, CDR2 SMNVEV (reference sequence). CDR3 in DNA: TGTGCCAGCAGTTTTGTTACTAGCCCCGCAGATACGCAGTATTTT. Translating it yields CASSFVTSPADTQYF.

The chain has TRBV5-1 and TRBJ2-1; 12 nucleotides align to TRBD1. The V gene end was trimmed by 4 bases and the J gene end by 5 bases; junction bases not matched to a gene: 4. The germline gives CDR1 SGHRS, CDR2 YFSETQ. This CDR3 contains 15 residues. The CDR3 sequence is CASSAGQGAHNEQFF. The CDR3 DNA is TGCGCCAGCAGCGCGGGACAGGGGGCACACAATGAGCAGTTCTTC.

This chain uses TRBV15 with TRBJ2-5; a weak D match, TRBD1 (6 bases). V lost 0 bases, J lost 1 base, and 12 bases lay in between. The CDR3 sequence is 16 residues long. Germline V gene sequence: CDR1 LNHNV, CDR2 YYDKDF (reference sequence). The CDR3 region is CATSREGTGIQETQYF. DNA for the CDR3: TGTGCCACCAGCAGAGAGGGTACAGGGATCCAAGAGACCCAGTACTTC.

This clone was counted a single time. The chain couples TRBV27 to TRBJ1-6; D is possibly TRBD1 (6 bases). The germline V and J ends were trimmed by 8 bases and 7 bases, with 12 bases remaining between them. The CDR3 length is 13 residues. CDR1 and CDR2 from the germline V gene are MNHEY and SMNVEV (reference sequence). The CDR3 DNA reads TGTGCCAGCTCCAAAGGGGGAAATTCACCCCTCCACTTT. Amino acid sequence: CASSKGGNSPLHF.

This chain connects TRBV29-1 to TRBJ1-3; D ambiguous. V dropped 2 bases and J dropped 4 bases, with 15 bases sitting between them. This CDR3 comprises 15 residues. The germline gives CDR1 SQVTM, CDR2 ANQGSEA. The CDR3 region has the DNA TGCAGCGTTGAAAGGTGGGAACGGGGAGGAAACACCATATATTTT. Translation: CSVERWERGGNTIYF.

V and J are TRBV19 and TRBJ1-1; D call uncertain. From germline, CDR1 is LNHDA and CDR2 SQIVND (reference sequence). The CDR3 covers 14 residues. With 10 bases removed from V and 0 bases from J, the gap between germline ends came to 15 bases. CDR3 sequence reads: CATETGLMNTEAFF. For the CDR3, the DNA is TGTGCCACTGAGACCGGACTTATGAACACTGAAGCTTTCTTT.

The rearrangement joins TRBV5-1 to TRBJ2-7; weak D call: TRBD2 (6 bases). The CDR3 totals 15 residues. Germline values: CDR1 SGHRS, CDR2 YFSETQ. The V end lost 5 bases, the J end lost 0 bases, and 15 bases lay between the germline ends. Here the CDR3 reads CASSPGTWGSYEQYF. The CDR3 DNA is TGCGCCAGCAGTCCCGGGACTTGGGGCTCCTACGAGCAGTACTTC.

The J gene is TRBJ1-1, the V gene TRBV6-5; D is unclear. Per germline, CDR1 MNHEY and CDR2 SVGAGI. The CDR3 is made up of 14 amino acids. V gave up 2 bases and J gave up 1 base, with 8 bases separating them. CDR3 sequence (DNA): TGTGCCAGCAGTTACGAGACAACGAACACTGAAGCTTTCTTT. It is translated as CASSYETTNTEAFF.

The J gene is TRBJ1-1, the V gene TRBV6-2 or TRBV6-3, with no clear D. There are 12 residues in the CDR3. With 4 bases removed from V and 1 base from J, the gap between germline ends came to 4 bases. Germline V gene sequence: CDR1 MNHEY, CDR2 SVGEGT. CDR3 residues: CASSSGNTEAFF. The CDR3, as DNA: TGTGCCAGCAGTTCAGGGAACACTGAAGCTTTCTTT.

The gene calls are TRBV7-6 and TRBJ2-3; 7 nucleotides line up with TRBD1. The V and J ends lost 6 bases and 6 bases, in that order; junction bases with no gene match: 6. The CDR3 consists of 13 residues. The germline V gene encodes CDR1 SGHVS and CDR2 FNYEAQ. The CDR3 bases are TGTGCCAGCAGAAAGGGGGCAGTTGATACGCAGTATTTT. Residues: CASRKGAVDTQYF. The variable domain in full, completed from reference TRBV7-6 and TRBJ2-3, reads GAGVSQSPRYKVTKRGQDVALRCDPISGHVSLYWYRQALGQGPEFLTYFNYEAQQDKSGLPNDRFSAERPEGSISTLTIQRTEQRDSAMYRCASRKGAVDTQYFGPGTRLTVL.

This clone is a singleton in its sample. This chain links TRBV5-4 with TRBJ1-1, with unresolved D. Looked up from germline, CDR1 is SGHNT and CDR2 is YYREEE (reference sequence). V lost 4 bases and J lost 1, with 17 bases in between. This CDR3 is built from 16 residues. CDR3 in amino acids: CASSHPTGIQNTEAFF. Here the CDR3 DNA reads TGTGCCAGCAGCCACCCAACCGGGATTCAGAACACTGAAGCTTTCTTT.

This chain uses TRBV4-2 with TRBJ2-2; D is perhaps TRBD1 (5 bases). Trimming left V 0 bases short and J 6 bases short, with 14 bases between. The CDR3 extends over 16 amino acids. Germline assignment: CDR1 LGHNA and CDR2 YNFKEQ. The DNA of the CDR3 is TGTGCCAGCAGCCAAGAGGGTCAGGGTTCGGCCGGGGAGCTGTTTTTT. Translating gives CASSQEGQGSAGELFF.

The genes are TRBV6-5 and TRBJ2-1, with no clear D. Trimming shortened V by 0 bases and J by 5 bases, and 11 bases separated the two germline ends. Germline V lookup: CDR1 MNHEY, CDR2 SVGAGI. This CDR3 is built from 15 residues. For the CDR3, the DNA is TGTGCCAGCAGTTACTCGACACTGGCGAACAATGAGCAGTTCTTC. Translation gives CASSYSTLANNEQFF.

The chain uses TRBV18 and TRBJ1-2; D uncertain. Trimming removed 3 bases from V and 3 bases from J, with 11 bases in between. Germline assignment: CDR1 KGHSH and CDR2 LQKENI. This CDR3 comprises 14 residues. CDR3 protein: CASSPDKDYYGYTF. The CDR3 DNA reads as TGTGCCAGCTCACCCGACAAAGATTACTATGGCTACACCTTC.

V usage is TRBV20-1 and J usage is TRBJ1-1, with 8 bases identical to TRBD1. CDR1 and CDR2 (germline): DFQATT, SNEGSKA (reference sequence). Losses at the gene ends were 3 bases for V and 7 bases for J; bases not matched to a gene: 4. This CDR3 has 12 residues. CDR3: CSASYRGVEAFF. The CDR3 DNA sequence: TGCAGTGCTAGTTACAGGGGGGTTGAAGCTTTCTTT.

In its sample, this clone was seen once. The chain employs TRBV24-1 and TRBJ1-3; TRBD1 might be the D (6 bases). V was trimmed by 0 bases and J by 0 bases, leaving 14 bases between them. Germline assignment: CDR1 KGHDR and CDR2 SFDVKD. This CDR3 is built from 18 residues. The CDR3 coding sequence is TGTGCCACCAGTGATTTGTGTCCAGGGGTGATCTCTGGAAACACCATATATTTT. Translation: CATSDLCPGVISGNTIYF.

CDR3 sequence (DNA): TGTGCCAGCAGGGGTTACAGGGAGCAGTACTTC. Protein: CASRGYREQYF. The rearrangement joins TRBV2 to TRBJ2-7, with D possibly being TRBD1 (5 bases). Germline V gene data show CDR1 as SNHLY and CDR2 as FYNNEI. The germline V and J ends were trimmed by 6 bases and 7 bases, with 10 bases remaining between them. The CDR3 covers 11 residues.

The chain recombines TRBV6-2 or TRBV6-3 with TRBJ1-5; 7 bases agree with TRBD1. This CDR3 has 15 residues. CDR1 is MNHEY and CDR2 is SVGEGT in the germline V gene. The V segment lost 0 bases and the J segment 7 bases; nucleotides outside the gene matches: 6. CDR3 bases: TGTGCCAGCAGTTACTCGACAGGGTCAGGACAGCCCCAGCATTTT. Residues: CASSYSTGSGQPQHF.

This chain joins TRBV7-9 and TRBJ2-2; D remains ambiguous. V was pared by 3 bases and J by 4 bases, with 6 bases between. The CDR3 consists of 13 residues. Germline V gene sequence: CDR1 SEHNR, CDR2 FQNEAQ (reference sequence). The CDR3 is CASSFPSTGELFF. The CDR3 DNA is TGTGCCAGCAGCTTTCCGAGCACCGGGGAGCTGTTTTTT.

The J gene is TRBJ2-6, the V gene TRBV19; D not certain. This CDR3 is built from 18 residues. Per the germline V gene, CDR1 is LNHDA and CDR2 is SQIVND (reference sequence). V lost 5 bases and J 1 base, leaving 18 bases between the germline ends. The CDR3 DNA reads TGTGCCAGTAGTCTCGGTTGGGCCCCTTTATCTGGGGCCAACGTCCTGACTTTC. The encoded protein is CASSLGWAPLSGANVLTF.

This chain links TRBV5-6 with TRBJ1-6; 8 bases agree with TRBD1. V was pared by 0 bases and J by 10 bases, with 12 bases of the junction left unmatched. The V gene's germline CDR1 is SGHDT and CDR2 YYEEEE. This CDR3 has 17 amino acids. The DNA of the CDR3 is TGTGCCAGCAGCTTGGGACCGACAGGGGTTGAGAACTCACCCCTCCACTTT. Protein sequence: CASSLGPTGVENSPLHF.

This chain uses TRBV5-5 with TRBJ2-7, with D perhaps matching TRBD2 (10 bases). Trimming stripped 4 bases from V and 2 bases from J, with 28 bases between. This CDR3 is built from 19 residues. Per germline, CDR1 SGHKS and CDR2 YYEKEE (reference sequence). Here the CDR3 DNA reads TGTGCCAGCAGCCGACCGGACAGGGGTAGCGGGAGGCCGACCTACGAGCAGTACTTC. This translates into CASSRPDRGSGRPTYEQYF. The variable domain in full, completed from reference TRBV5-5 and TRBJ2-7, reads DAGVTQSPTHLIKTRGQQVTLRCSPISGHKSVSWYQQVLGQGPQFIFQYYEKEERGRGNFPDRFSARQFPNYSSELNVNALLLGDSALYLCASSRPDRGSGRPTYEQYFGPGTRLTVT.

J is TRBJ1-2 and V is TRBV29-1; TRBD1 might be the D (6 bases). Germline V gene data show CDR1 as SQVTM and CDR2 as ANQGSEA. V was trimmed by 5 bases and J by 0 bases, leaving 10 bases between them. The CDR3 runs to 13 residues. The CDR3 sequence is CSVRTDSNYGYTF. The CDR3 DNA reads as TGCAGCGTTCGGACAGACTCTAACTATGGCTACACCTTC.

V and J are TRBV6-6 and TRBJ1-3; D is ambiguous. CDR3 length equals 14 residues. The V gene lost 8 bases and the J gene lost 0 bases, with 11 bases spanning the gap. The germline gives CDR1 MNHNY, CDR2 SVGAGI (reference sequence). The CDR3 is CASCGRDSGNTIYF. The CDR3 coding sequence is TGTGCCAGCTGCGGACGGGACTCTGGAAACACCATATATTTT.

V and J are TRBV30 and TRBJ2-2; D is possibly TRBD1 (6 bases). Germline V gene lookup returns CDR1 GTSNPN and CDR2 SVGIG (reference sequence). CDR3 size: 14 residues. V dropped 3 bases and J dropped 5 bases, with 13 bases sitting between them. The CDR3 sequence: CAWRGPGVTGELFF. As DNA, the CDR3 is TGTGCCTGGAGGGGTCCAGGGGTGACCGGGGAGCTGTTTTTT.

The chain has TRBV7-8 and TRBJ2-7; a weak D match, TRBD1 (6 bases). Trimming left V 5 bases short and J 2 bases short, with 16 bases between. Germline V gene sequence: CDR1 SGHVS, CDR2 FQNEAQ. This CDR3 region has 15 residues. As DNA, the CDR3 is TGTGCCAGCAGCCTACGCCGAGGGGGTACCTACGAGCAGTACTTC. Its protein product is CASSLRRGGTYEQYF.

The chain joins TRBV30 to TRBJ2-5; 7 bases fit TRBD2. V dropped 1 base and J dropped 3; count of bases not matched to a gene: 11. The CDR3 has 16 amino acids. Germline CDR1 is GTSNPN and CDR2 is SVGIG (reference sequence). CDR3 nucleotide sequence: TGTGCCTGGAGTGAGTCCTGGCGGGAGTTCGAAGAGACCCAGTACTTC. Its protein is CAWSESWREFEETQYF.

This chain uses TRBV4-1 with TRBJ2-3; D is unresolved. V shed 5 bases and J shed 9 bases, with 9 bases lying between them. The CDR3 runs 11 residues. The germline V gene has CDR1 MGHRA and CDR2 YSYEKL. The CDR3 region is CASSVVGTQYF. Written as DNA, the CDR3 is TGCGCCAGCAGCGTGGTGGGCACGCAGTATTTT.

V and J are TRBV13 and TRBJ2-1; 15 bases align to TRBD2. Per germline, CDR1 PRHDT and CDR2 FYEKMQ (reference sequence). The CDR3 extends over 19 amino acids. J lost 2 bases, V lost 2 bases, and 7 bases had no gene match. The CDR3: CASSLWTSGGALPYNEQFF. The CDR3 DNA is TGTGCCAGCAGCTTATGGACTAGCGGGGGGGCGCTTCCCTACAATGAGCAGTTCTTC.

V gene TRBV5-6 combines with J gene TRBJ1-2, with a weak D call TRBD1 (5 bases). The V end was cut by 4 bases, the J end by 6 bases, with 13 bases between. This CDR3 has 13 residues. The germline V gene has CDR1 SGHDT and CDR2 YYEEEE. CDR3 amino acids: CASSLLGADGYTF. The CDR3 DNA is TGTGCCAGCAGCCTGCTTGGGGCGGATGGCTACACCTTC.